A selection of T cell receptor beta chains follows, all from one sample in a study of tumor and adjacent non-tumor tissue in lung cancer. TCRdb analysed the multiplex PCR reads with MiXCR anew, one entry per CDR3 protein. The table includes approximately 120,000 distinct CDR3 sequences, approximately 82% detected once. What was sequenced was lung tumor tissue. Every receptor here comes from a woman aged 60-75 years with non-small cell lung cancer. The CDR3 runs from the conserved cysteine through the conserved F or W. A D gene is named only where the DNA matches it firmly. Rows may omit the clone size; those that give it use once, few, many or a size class.

d_gene	v_gene	abundance	j_gene	CDR3aa	CDR3nt
NA	TRBV19	NA	TRBJ1-5	CANSTTAYSNQPQHF	TGTGCCAATAGTACGACAGCTTATAGCAATCAGCCCCAGCATTTT
NA	TRBV7-2	NA	TRBJ2-7	CASSLVAVGRGPYEQYF	TGTGCCAGCAGCTTAGTGGCGGTTGGCAGGGGCCCCTACGAGCAGTACTTC
NA	TRBV29-1	NA	TRBJ2-7	CSVTRTYEQYF	TGCAGCGTGACACGGACCTACGAGCAATACTTC
TRBD1	TRBV6-1	once	TRBJ1-2	CARKLAPGQGLLWYTF	TGTGCCAGAAAACTTGCCCCGGGACAGGGACTATTGTGGTACACCTTC
NA	TRBV12-3/TRBV12-4	NA	TRBJ2-7	CASSLDRFYEQYF	TGTGCTAGCAGTCTGGACAGATTCTACGAGCAGTACTTC
NA	TRBV11-2	NA	TRBJ2-7	CASSIVFEQYF	TGTGCCAGCAGCATAGTTTTCGAGCAATACTTC
NA	TRBV20-1	NA	TRBJ2-7	CSARNNSVEQYF	TGCAGTGCTAGAAATAATAGCGTCGAGCAGTACTTC
NA	TRBV6-2/TRBV6-3	many	TRBJ1-5	CASSYLRDTNQPQHF	TGTGCCAGCAGTTATCTCAGGGACACTAATCAGCCCCAGCATTTT
NA	TRBV4-2	once	TRBJ2-2	CASSLQQPGTNTGELSF	TGTGCCAGCAGCTTGCAACAACCGGGGACCAACACCGGGGAGCTATCTTTT
NA	TRBV11-2	NA	TRBJ2-2	CASSLYGKSTGELFF	TGTGCCAGCAGCTTATATGGTAAGTCCACCGGGGAGCTGTTTTTT
NA	TRBV11-3	NA	TRBJ2-1	CASSPRGYNEQLF	TGTGCCAGCAGCCCTAGGGGGTACAATGAGCAGTTGTTC
NA	TRBV6-6	NA	TRBJ2-3	CTSSYSNRFHTDTQYF	TGTACCAGCAGTTACTCTAACAGGTTTCACACAGATACGCAGTATTTT
NA	TRBV20-1	NA	TRBJ2-3	CSASGAVADTKYF	TGCAGTGCCAGTGGAGCAGTCGCAGATACGAAGTATTTT
NA	TRBV5-1	few	TRBJ2-7	CASSLGQYYEQYF	TGCGCCAGCAGCTTGGGACAGTACTACGAGCAGTACTTC
TRBD1	TRBV11-2	once	TRBJ2-7	CDSSFRGGNEQYF	TGTGACAGCAGCTTTAGAGGGGGCAACGAGCAGTACTTC
TRBD2	TRBV20-1	few	TRBJ2-3	CSARDKLAGASTDTQYF	TGCAGTGCTAGAGATAAGTTAGCGGGGGCTTCCACAGATACGCAATATTTT
NA	TRBV6-5	once	TRBJ2-3	CASQGQGNIDTQYF	TGTGCCAGCCAAGGGCAGGGGAACATAGATACGCAGTATTTT
TRBD1	TRBV20-1	NA	TRBJ1-2	CSTKGQFEDYGYTF	TGCAGTACTAAGGGACAGTTCGAAGACTATGGCTACACCTTC
NA	TRBV5-4	NA	TRBJ2-5	CASSLEGARRKETQYF	TGTGCCAGCAGCTTGGAAGGAGCTCGGAGGAAAGAGACCCAGTACTTC
NA	TRBV11-3	NA	TRBJ1-1	CASSFYSGRDTEAFF	TGTGCCAGCAGCTTTTATTCGGGGAGAGACACTGAAGCTTTCTTT
NA	TRBV20-1	NA	TRBJ2-1	CSALPLALDERFF	TGCAGTGCCCTACCTCTTGCGCTGGATGAGCGGTTCTTC
NA	TRBV5-6	many	TRBJ2-3	CASSLVSGHNTDTQYF	TGTGCCAGCAGCTTGGTATCGGGACACAACACAGATACGCAGTATTTT
NA	TRBV11-3	NA	TRBJ2-1	CVSSYTDGDNGSYNEQFF	TGTGTCAGCAGTTATACGGACGGAGATAATGGCTCCTACAATGAGCAGTTCTTC
NA	TRBV11-2	NA	TRBJ2-1	CVSSAVRDTEHFF	TGTGTCAGCAGCGCTGTACGTGACACTGAGCATTTCTTC
TRBD1	TRBV29-1	NA	TRBJ1-1	CSGQVVTEAFF	TGCAGTGGACAGGTGGTGACTGAAGCTTTCTTT
NA	TRBV11-2	NA	TRBJ1-4	CASSLETRGYEKPFF	TGTGCCAGCAGCTTAGAGACAAGGGGCTATGAAAAACCGTTTTTT